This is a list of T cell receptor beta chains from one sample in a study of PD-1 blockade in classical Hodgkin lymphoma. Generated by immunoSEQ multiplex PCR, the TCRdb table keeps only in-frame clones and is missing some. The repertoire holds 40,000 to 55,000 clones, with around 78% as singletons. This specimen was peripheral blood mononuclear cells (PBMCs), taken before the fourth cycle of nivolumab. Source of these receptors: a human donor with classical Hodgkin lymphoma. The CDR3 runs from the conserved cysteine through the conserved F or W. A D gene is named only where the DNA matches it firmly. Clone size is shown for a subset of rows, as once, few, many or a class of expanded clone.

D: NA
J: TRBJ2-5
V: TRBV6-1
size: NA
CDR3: CASSRDKLQETQYF
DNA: TGTGCCAGCAGTCGGGACAAACTTCAAGAGACCCAGTACTTC

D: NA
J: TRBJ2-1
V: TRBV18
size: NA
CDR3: CASLSLGESYNEQFF
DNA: TGTGCCAGCTTATCTCTAGGGGAATCCTACAATGAGCAGTTCTTC

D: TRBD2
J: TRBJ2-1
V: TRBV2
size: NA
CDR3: CASSLGLVVDEQFF
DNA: TGTGCCAGCAGTCTAGGACTAGTGGTGGATGAGCAGTTCTTC

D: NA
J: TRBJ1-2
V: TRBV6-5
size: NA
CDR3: CASSYSRPSNYGYTF
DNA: TGTGCCAGCAGTTACTCTCGCCCCAGCAACTATGGCTACACCTTC

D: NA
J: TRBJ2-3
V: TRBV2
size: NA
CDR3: CASKESAASTDTQYF
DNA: TGTGCCAGCAAGGAAAGCGCTGCTAGCACAGATACGCAGTATTTT

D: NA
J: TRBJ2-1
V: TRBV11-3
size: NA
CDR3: CASSLDTANEQFF
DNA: TGTGCCAGCAGCTTAGATACGGCCAATGAGCAGTTCTTC

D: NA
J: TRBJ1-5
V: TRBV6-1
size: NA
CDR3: CASSLLRGNQPQHF
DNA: TGTGCCAGCAGTCTACTAAGGGGGAATCAGCCCCAGCATTTT

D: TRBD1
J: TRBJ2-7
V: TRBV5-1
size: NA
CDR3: CASTIDREYEQYF
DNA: TGCGCCAGCACAATCGACAGGGAATACGAGCAGTACTTC

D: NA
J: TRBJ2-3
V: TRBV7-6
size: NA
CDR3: CASSLMGTTDTQYF
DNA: TGTGCCAGCAGCTTAATGGGGACCACAGATACGCAGTATTTT

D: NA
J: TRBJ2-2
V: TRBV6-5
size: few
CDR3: CASQTPGRPGELFF
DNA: TGTGCCAGCCAGACCCCCGGGAGACCCGGGGAGCTGTTTTTT

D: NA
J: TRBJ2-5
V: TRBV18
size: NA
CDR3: CASGLLGGGETQYF
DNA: TGTGCCAGCGGCCTCCTGGGCGGTGGAGAGACCCAGTACTTC